A single sample gave rise to the 21 T cell receptor beta chains below, sequenced in a study of identical twins. One entry per CDR3 protein results from TCRdb running MiXCR on the 5' RACE reads. The data contain about 700,000 distinct CDR3 sequences, approximately 6% of them seen just once; the ten biggest clones take up about 2%. The sequenced sample consisted of naive T cells sorted from blood. The receptors were sampled from a man aged 18 to 35 in good health.

This clonotype was counted at least ten times. The J gene is TRBJ2-5, the V gene TRBV12-3 or TRBV12-4; D remains ambiguous. The ends were cut back, 6 bases at V and 5 bases at J, with 4 bases in the middle. This CDR3 comprises 10 residues. In DNA form, the CDR3 reads TGTGCCAGCAGAGGGGAGACCCAGTACTTC. Its protein product is CASRGETQYF.

Ten or more counts support this clonotype. V gene TRBV4-1 combines with J gene TRBJ2-1, with 8 bases fitting TRBD2. Per the germline V gene, CDR1 is MGHRA and CDR2 is YSYEKL. The CDR3 consists of 17 residues. J was trimmed by 1 base and V by 0 bases; bases with no gene match: 5. The CDR3 sequence: CASSQDISGGSYNEQFF. DNA of the CDR3: TGCGCCAGCAGCCAAGATATCTCGGGAGGGTCCTACAATGAGCAGTTCTTC.

In this sample, this clonotype turned up many times. This chain uses TRBV12-3 or TRBV12-4 with TRBJ2-2; unclear D gene. CDR3 length: 15 amino acids. Trimming shortened V by 0 bases and J by 6 bases, and 11 bases separated the two germline ends. The CDR3 DNA reads TGTGCCAGCAGTTTAGCAGCGACTTACTCCGGGGAGCTGTTTTTT. Translated: CASSLAATYSGELFF.

This clonotype was seen at least ten times. The chain joins TRBV12-3 or TRBV12-4 to TRBJ2-1; TRBD2 aligns across 12 bases. After removal of 5 bases from V and 7 bases from J, the junction contained 9 bases not matched to a gene. The CDR3 contains 16 residues. CDR3 sequence: CASSPSSGLAGNEQFF. In nucleotides, the CDR3 is TGTGCCAGCAGTCCCTCCTCCGGACTAGCGGGAAATGAGCAGTTCTTC.

This clonotype was detected many times. The chain links TRBV20-1 to TRBJ2-7; a weak D match, TRBD2 (6 bases). CDR1 and CDR2 (germline): DFQATT, SNEGSKA (reference sequence). This CDR3 comprises 14 residues. V lost 4 bases and J 5 bases, leaving 18 bases between the germline ends. The CDR3: CSATHRESANEQYF. DNA of the CDR3: TGCAGTGCTACGCATCGGGAGTCTGCTAACGAGCAGTACTTC.

In its sample, this clonotype was seen a few times. The rearrangement links TRBV19 to TRBJ1-1; no definite D call. The CDR3 is 11 residues long. V was trimmed by 7 bases and J by 7 bases, leaving 10 bases between them. Per the germline V gene, CDR1 is LNHDA and CDR2 is SQIVND (reference sequence). CDR3 bases: TGTGCCAGTACTAACAGCGTTGAAGCTTTCTTT. Residues: CASTNSVEAFF.

The rearrangement uses TRBV5-1 and TRBJ2-3; D possibly matches TRBD1 or TRBD2 (6 bases each). The germline V and J ends were trimmed by 0 bases and 2 bases, with 13 bases remaining between them. This CDR3 contains 16 residues. Germline V gene data show CDR1 as SGHRS and CDR2 as YFSETQ. CDR3 loop: CASSLEGGYATDTQYF. For the CDR3, the DNA is TGCGCCAGCAGCTTGGAAGGGGGGTACGCCACAGATACGCAGTATTTT.

This clonotype was found many times. This chain links TRBV5-1 with TRBJ2-7; D ambiguous. V was shortened by 0 bases and J by 0 bases, with 10 bases between the two germline ends. CDR1 is SGHRS, CDR2 YFSETQ, per germline. This CDR3 contains 15 residues. CDR3 loop: CASSLDSLGSYEQYF. DNA of the CDR3: TGCGCCAGCAGCTTGGATTCGCTGGGCTCCTACGAGCAGTACTTC.

This clonotype was counted a few times. The rearrangement links TRBV28 to TRBJ2-7; D is unresolved. This CDR3 has 14 amino acids. V lost 3 bases and J lost 2, with 11 bases in between. The V gene's germline CDR1 is MDHEN and CDR2 SYDVKM. In nucleotides, the CDR3 is TGTGCCAGCAGTTTTAACTACCAAACCTACGAGCAGTACTTC. It is translated as CASSFNYQTYEQYF.

The rearrangement joins TRBV5-1 to TRBJ2-3; D not certain. Germline V gene data show CDR1 as SGHRS and CDR2 as YFSETQ. V lost 4 bases and J lost 4, with 13 bases in between. This CDR3 contains 14 residues. The CDR3 DNA sequence: TGCGCCAGCAGCCCCGCGTATAGGCCAGATACGCAGTATTTT. Its translation: CASSPAYRPDTQYF.

This clonotype has only a few counts. The rearrangement joins TRBV12-3 or TRBV12-4 to TRBJ2-1; D unresolved. Trimming stripped 2 bases from V and 2 bases from J, with 10 bases between. CDR3 size: 15 residues. In nucleotides, the CDR3 is TGTGCCAGCAGTTTATCGTGGGATCCCTACAATGAGCAGTTCTTC. Amino acids: CASSLSWDPYNEQFF.

Concerning this clonotype: A much larger clone sits a single nucleotide away, making a read error possible. This chain connects TRBV29-1 to TRBJ1-1; D may be TRBD1 (5 bases). V was pared by 4 bases and J by 2 bases, with 20 bases between. CDR3 length equals 16 residues. The V gene's germline CDR1 is SQVTM and CDR2 ANQGSEA. CDR3 sequence (DNA): TGCAGCGTTGTTTTTTTCAGGGTTCGAATAAACACTGAAGCTTTCTTT. Protein: CSVVFFRVRINTEAFF.

The chain has TRBV5-1 and TRBJ2-1; D uncertain. The length of the CDR3 is 15 residues. Per germline, CDR1 SGHRS and CDR2 YFSETQ. The V end was cut by 4 bases, the J end by 9 bases, with 20 bases between. CDR3 residues: CASSVQSQYISEQFF. The CDR3 DNA reads TGCGCCAGCAGCGTTCAATCCCAGTACATAAGTGAGCAGTTCTTC. Complete variable domain (other parts from reference TRBV5-1 and TRBJ2-1): KAGVTQTPRYLIKTRGQQVTLSCSPISGHRSVSWYQQTPGQGLQFLFEYFSETQRNKGNFPGRFSGRQFSNSRSEMNVSTLELGDSALYLCASSVQSQYISEQFFGPGTRLTVL.

This clonotype was counted many times. The chain employs TRBV12-3 or TRBV12-4 and TRBJ2-5, with D hard to call. CDR3 length: 11 amino acids. The V end was cut by 11 bases, the J end by 4 bases, with 11 bases between. The CDR3 DNA reads TGTGCCGGTCATCATTTAGAGACCCAGTACTTC. Residues: CAGHHLETQYF.

In this sample, this clonotype turned up many times. The chain is built from TRBV2 and TRBJ2-7; D ambiguous. V was trimmed by 6 bases and J by 2 bases, leaving 8 bases between them. The CDR3 contains 12 residues. CDR1 and CDR2 (germline): SNHLY, FYNNEI. DNA of the CDR3: TGTGCCAGCAGCGGAAGGGCCTACGAGCAGTACTTC. This translates into CASSGRAYEQYF.

This clonotype has ten or more counts. The chain is built from TRBV11-3 and TRBJ2-1; perhaps TRBD2 as D (6 bases). The CDR3 totals 17 residues. The V end was cut by 4 bases, the J end by 0 bases, with 16 bases between. Germline V gene data show CDR1 as SGHNT and CDR2 as YENEEA. This CDR3 reads CASSSTLAPSSYNEQFF. CDR3 DNA: TGTGCCAGCAGCTCAACCCTAGCGCCATCCTCCTACAATGAGCAGTTCTTC.

This clonotype was seen at least ten times. The chain joins TRBV5-1 to TRBJ2-1, with D possibly being TRBD1 or TRBD2 (5 bases each). This CDR3 is 14 amino acids long. The germline V gene encodes CDR1 SGHRS and CDR2 YFSETQ. Trimming took off 0 bases at V and 10 bases at J, with 14 bases between the two ends. CDR3 amino acids: CASSLVGTVSEQFF. The CDR3 DNA follows: TGCGCCAGCAGCTTGGTGGGGACGGTGAGCGAGCAGTTCTTC.

This clonotype appeared many times. The chain recombines TRBV28 with TRBJ2-3; D may be TRBD2 (6 bases). The length of the CDR3 is 15 residues. Germline V lookup: CDR1 MDHEN, CDR2 SYDVKM. V was trimmed by 8 bases and J by 0 bases, leaving 15 bases between them. The CDR3 sequence: CASQPSGQSTDTQYF. CDR3 DNA: TGTGCCAGCCAACCAAGCGGGCAAAGCACAGATACGCAGTATTTT.

This clonotype has a single count. The chain has TRBV5-5 and TRBJ2-4, with D possibly matching TRBD1 (5 bases). The V end lost 0 bases, the J end lost 0 bases, and 16 bases lay between the germline ends. The CDR3 covers 18 residues. Germline CDR1 and CDR2: SGHKS and YYEKEE (reference sequence). The CDR3 DNA reads as TGTGCCAGCAGCTTGGCCAGGGCTCAAATTCTAGCCAAAAACATTCAGTACTTC. Encoded protein: CASSLARAQILAKNIQYF.

The chain links TRBV24-1 to TRBJ2-3; 7 bases line up with TRBD1. J gave up 8 bases and V 3 bases, and 16 bases lay outside the gene matches. The CDR3 extends over 17 amino acids. Per the germline V gene, CDR1 is KGHDR and CDR2 is SFDVKD. CDR3 protein: CATSDPRDRSSQGTQYF. CDR3 nucleotide sequence: TGTGCCACCAGTGATCCTCGGGACAGAAGTTCGCAGGGTACGCAGTATTTT.

With respect to this clonotype: One base away lies a much larger clone, so this may be a sequencing read error. This likely comes from a read error, as the CDR3 has no conserved phenylalanine or tryptophan at its end. The chain recombines TRBV6-5 with TRBJ1-4; tentatively, D is TRBD1 (5 bases). V was trimmed by 8 bases and J by 1 base, leaving 5 bases between them. The CDR3 has 12 residues. CDR1 is MNHEY, CDR2 SVGAGI, per germline. The CDR3 nucleotides are TGTGCCAGCGGGGGAACTAATGAAAAACTGTTTTTA. Translation: CASGGTNEKLFL.